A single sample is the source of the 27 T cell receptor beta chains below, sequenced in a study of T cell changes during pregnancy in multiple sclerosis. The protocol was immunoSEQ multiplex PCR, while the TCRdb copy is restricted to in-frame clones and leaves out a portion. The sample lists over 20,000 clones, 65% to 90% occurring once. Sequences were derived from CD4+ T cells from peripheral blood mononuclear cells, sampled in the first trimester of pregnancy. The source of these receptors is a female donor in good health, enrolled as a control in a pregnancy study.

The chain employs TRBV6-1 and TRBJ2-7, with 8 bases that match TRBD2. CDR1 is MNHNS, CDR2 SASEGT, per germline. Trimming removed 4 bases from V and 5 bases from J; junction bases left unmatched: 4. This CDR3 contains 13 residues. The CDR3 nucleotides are TGTGCCAGCAGTGCGGGACTAGGGAACGAGCAGTACTTC. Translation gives CASSAGLGNEQYF.

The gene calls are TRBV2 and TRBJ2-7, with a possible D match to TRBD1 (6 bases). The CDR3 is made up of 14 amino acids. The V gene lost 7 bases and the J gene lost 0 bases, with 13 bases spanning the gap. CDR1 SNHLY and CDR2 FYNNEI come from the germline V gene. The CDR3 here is CASKRDISSYEQYF. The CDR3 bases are TGTGCCAGCAAAAGGGACATCAGCTCCTACGAGCAGTACTTC.

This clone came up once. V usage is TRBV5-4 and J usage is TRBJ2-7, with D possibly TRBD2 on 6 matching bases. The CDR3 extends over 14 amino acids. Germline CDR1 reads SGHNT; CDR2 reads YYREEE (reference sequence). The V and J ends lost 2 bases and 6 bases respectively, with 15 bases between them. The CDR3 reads CASSLGWSSGEQYF. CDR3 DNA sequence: TGTGCCAGCAGCTTAGGTTGGAGTAGCGGCGAGCAGTACTTC.

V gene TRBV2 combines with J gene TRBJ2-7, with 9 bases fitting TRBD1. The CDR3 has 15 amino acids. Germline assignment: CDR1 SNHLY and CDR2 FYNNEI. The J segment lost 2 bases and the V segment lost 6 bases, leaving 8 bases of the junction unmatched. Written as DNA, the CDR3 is TGTGCCAGCAGCCCTACGGGACAGGGCGCCTACGAGCAGTACTTC. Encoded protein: CASSPTGQGAYEQYF.

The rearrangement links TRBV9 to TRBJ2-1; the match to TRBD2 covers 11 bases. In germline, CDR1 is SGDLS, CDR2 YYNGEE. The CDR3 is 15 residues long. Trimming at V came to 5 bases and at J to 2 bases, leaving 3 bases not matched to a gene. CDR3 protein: CASSVSGRAYNEQFF. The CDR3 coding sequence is TGTGCCAGCAGTGTTAGCGGGAGGGCCTACAATGAGCAGTTCTTC.

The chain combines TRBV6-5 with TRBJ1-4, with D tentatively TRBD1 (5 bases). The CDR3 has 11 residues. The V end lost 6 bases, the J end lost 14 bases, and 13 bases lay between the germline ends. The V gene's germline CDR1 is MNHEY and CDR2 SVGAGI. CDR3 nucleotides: TGTGCCAGCAGCCAGGGACTTGGGCTGTTTTTT. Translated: CASSQGLGLFF.

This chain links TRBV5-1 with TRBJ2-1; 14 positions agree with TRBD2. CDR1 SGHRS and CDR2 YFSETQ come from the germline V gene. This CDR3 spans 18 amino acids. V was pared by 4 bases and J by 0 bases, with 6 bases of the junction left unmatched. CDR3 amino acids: CASSGTSGGPSSYNEQFF. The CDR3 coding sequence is TGCGCCAGCAGCGGGACTAGCGGGGGCCCCAGCTCCTACAATGAGCAGTTCTTC.

The CDR3 coding sequence is TGTGCCAGCAGTTTACGCGGGAGGGCCGCAGATACGCAGTATTTT. This codes for CASSLRGRAADTQYF. The gene calls are TRBV28 and TRBJ2-3, with TRBD2 identical over 9 bases. Germline CDR1 reads MDHEN; CDR2 reads SYDVKM. The trim removed 2 bases at V and 4 bases at J, leaving 4 bases unmatched. This CDR3 contains 15 residues.

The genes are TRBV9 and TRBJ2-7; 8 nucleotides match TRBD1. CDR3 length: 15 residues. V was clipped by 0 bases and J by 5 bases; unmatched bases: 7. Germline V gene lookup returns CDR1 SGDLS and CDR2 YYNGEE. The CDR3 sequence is CASSVDGQGWNEQYF. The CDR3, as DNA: TGTGCCAGCAGCGTAGACGGACAGGGTTGGAACGAGCAGTACTTC.

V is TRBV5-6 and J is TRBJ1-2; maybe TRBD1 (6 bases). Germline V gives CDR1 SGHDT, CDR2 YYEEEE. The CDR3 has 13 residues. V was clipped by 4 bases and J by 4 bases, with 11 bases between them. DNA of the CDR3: TGTGCCAGCAGCCCGGACAGAACCTATGGCTACACCTTC. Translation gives CASSPDRTYGYTF.

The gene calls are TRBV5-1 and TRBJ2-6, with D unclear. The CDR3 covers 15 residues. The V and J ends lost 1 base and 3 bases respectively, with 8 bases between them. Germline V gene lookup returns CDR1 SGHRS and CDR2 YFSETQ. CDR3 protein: CASSLSPGGANVLTF. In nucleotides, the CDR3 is TGCGCCAGCAGCTTGTCACCAGGTGGGGCCAACGTCCTGACTTTC.

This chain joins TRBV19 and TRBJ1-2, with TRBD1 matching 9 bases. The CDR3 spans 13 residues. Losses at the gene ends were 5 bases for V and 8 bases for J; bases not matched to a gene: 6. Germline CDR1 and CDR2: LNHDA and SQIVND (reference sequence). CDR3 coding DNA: TGTGCCAGTAGTGAAACAGGGGGCTGGGGCTACACCTTC. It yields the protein CASSETGGWGYTF.

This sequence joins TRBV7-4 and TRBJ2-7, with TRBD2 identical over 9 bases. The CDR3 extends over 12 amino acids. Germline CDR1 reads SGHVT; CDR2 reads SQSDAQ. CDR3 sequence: CGVGTSRYEQYF. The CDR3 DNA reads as TGTGGAGTCGGGACTAGCCGATACGAGCAGTACTTC. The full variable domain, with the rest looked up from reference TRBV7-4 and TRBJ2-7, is GAGVSQSPRYKVAKRGRDVALRCDSISGHVTLYWYRQTLGQGSEVLTYSQSDAQRDKSGRPSGRFSAERPERSVSTLKIQRTEQGDSAVYLCGVGTSRYEQYFGPGTRLTVT.

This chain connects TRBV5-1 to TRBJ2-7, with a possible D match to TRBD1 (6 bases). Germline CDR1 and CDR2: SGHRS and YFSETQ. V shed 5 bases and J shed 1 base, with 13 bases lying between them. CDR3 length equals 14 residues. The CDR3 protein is CASSSAGQSYEQYF. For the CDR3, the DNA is TGCGCCAGCAGTTCGGCCGGACAGTCCTACGAGCAGTACTTC.

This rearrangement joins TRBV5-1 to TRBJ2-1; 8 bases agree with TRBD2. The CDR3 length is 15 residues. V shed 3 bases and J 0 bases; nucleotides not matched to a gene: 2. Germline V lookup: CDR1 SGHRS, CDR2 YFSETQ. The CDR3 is CASSSGLDSYNEQFF. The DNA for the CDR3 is TGCGCCAGCAGCTCGGGACTAGACTCCTACAATGAGCAGTTCTTC.

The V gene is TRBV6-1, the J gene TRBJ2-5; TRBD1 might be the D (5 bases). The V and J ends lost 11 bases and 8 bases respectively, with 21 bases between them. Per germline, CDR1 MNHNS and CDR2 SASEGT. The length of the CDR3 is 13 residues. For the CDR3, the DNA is TGTGCCTTAAGGACAACCATTTCGGCAACCCAGTACTTC. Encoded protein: CALRTTISATQYF.

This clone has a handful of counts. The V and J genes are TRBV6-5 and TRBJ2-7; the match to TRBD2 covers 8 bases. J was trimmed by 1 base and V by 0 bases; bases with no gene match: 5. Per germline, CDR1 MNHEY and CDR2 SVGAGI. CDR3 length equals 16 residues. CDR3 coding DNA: TGTGCCAGCAGTTACTCGACGGGCGGGAGGTCCTACGAGCAGTACTTC. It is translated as CASSYSTGGRSYEQYF.

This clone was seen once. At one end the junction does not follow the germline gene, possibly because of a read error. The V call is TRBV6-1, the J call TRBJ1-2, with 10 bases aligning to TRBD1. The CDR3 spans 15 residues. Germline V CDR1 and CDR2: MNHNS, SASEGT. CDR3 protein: CASREGTGEAYGYTF. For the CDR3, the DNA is TGTGCCAGCAGGGAAGGGACAGGGGAGGCCTATGGCTACACCTTC.

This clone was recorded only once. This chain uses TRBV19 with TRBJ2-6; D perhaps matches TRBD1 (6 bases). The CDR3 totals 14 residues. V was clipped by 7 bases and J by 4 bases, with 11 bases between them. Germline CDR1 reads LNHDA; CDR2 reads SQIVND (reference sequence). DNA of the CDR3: TGTGCCAGTAAGACAGGCGGAGGGGCCAACGTCCTGACTTTC. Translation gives CASKTGGGANVLTF.

CDR3: CASSLRPGGGSTDTQYF. For the CDR3, the DNA is TGCGCCAGCAGCTTGCGTCCCGGCGGGGGGTCAACAGATACGCAGTATTTT. The gene calls are TRBV5-1 and TRBJ2-3; TRBD2 agrees at 8 bases. CDR1 is SGHRS, CDR2 YFSETQ, per germline. V gave up 1 base and J gave up 3 bases; unmatched junction bases: 10. The CDR3 runs 17 residues.

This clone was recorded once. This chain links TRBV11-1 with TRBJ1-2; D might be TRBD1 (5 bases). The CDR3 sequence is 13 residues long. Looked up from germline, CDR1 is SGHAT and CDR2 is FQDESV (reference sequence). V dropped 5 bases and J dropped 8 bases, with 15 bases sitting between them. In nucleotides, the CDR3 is TGTGCCAGCAGCCTACCTGAAGGGGTAGGCTACACCTTC. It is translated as CASSLPEGVGYTF.

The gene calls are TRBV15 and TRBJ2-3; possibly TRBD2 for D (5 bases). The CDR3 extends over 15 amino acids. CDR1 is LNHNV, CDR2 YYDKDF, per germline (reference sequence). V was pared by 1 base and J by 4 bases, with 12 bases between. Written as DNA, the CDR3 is TGTGCCACCAGCAGAGTGAAATTCGGGGCAGATACGCAGTATTTT. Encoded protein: CATSRVKFGADTQYF.

CDR3 in DNA: TGCGCCAGCAGCTTGGGGCCTAGCGAGTACGGAGATACGCAGTATTTT. Its protein is CASSLGPSEYGDTQYF. The V call is TRBV5-1, the J call TRBJ2-3, with D perhaps matching TRBD2 (6 bases). The CDR3 contains 16 residues. Trimming removed 0 bases from V and 5 bases from J, with 16 bases in between. Germline V lookup: CDR1 SGHRS, CDR2 YFSETQ.

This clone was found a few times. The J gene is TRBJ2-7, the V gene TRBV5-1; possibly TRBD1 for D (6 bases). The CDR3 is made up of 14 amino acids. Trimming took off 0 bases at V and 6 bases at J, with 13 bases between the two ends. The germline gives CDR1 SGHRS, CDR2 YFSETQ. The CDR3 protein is CASSLDRALGEQYF. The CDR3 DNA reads TGCGCCAGCAGCTTGGACAGGGCCCTGGGCGAGCAGTACTTC.

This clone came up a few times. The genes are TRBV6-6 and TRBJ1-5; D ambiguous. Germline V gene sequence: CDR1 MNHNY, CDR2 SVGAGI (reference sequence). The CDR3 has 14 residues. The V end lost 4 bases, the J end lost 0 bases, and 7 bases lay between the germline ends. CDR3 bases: TGTGCCAGCAGTTCCTTTCCTAGCAATCAGCCCCAGCATTTT. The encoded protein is CASSSFPSNQPQHF.

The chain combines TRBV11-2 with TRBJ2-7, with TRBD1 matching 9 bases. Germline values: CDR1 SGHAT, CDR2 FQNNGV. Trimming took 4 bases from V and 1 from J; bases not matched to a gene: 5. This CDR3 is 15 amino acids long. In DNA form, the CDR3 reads TGTGCCAGCAGCTCTTTGACAGGGGGATCCTACGAGCAGTACTTC. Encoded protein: CASSSLTGGSYEQYF.

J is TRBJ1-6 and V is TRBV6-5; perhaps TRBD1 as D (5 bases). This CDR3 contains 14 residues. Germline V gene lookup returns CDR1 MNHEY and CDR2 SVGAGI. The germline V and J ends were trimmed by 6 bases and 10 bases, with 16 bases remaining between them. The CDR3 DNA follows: TGTGCCAGCAGCTACGCCAGGGCTAAGTCACCCCTCCACTTT. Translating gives CASSYARAKSPLHF.